This TCR beta chain was profiled in a study of blood T cell repertoires in COVID-19. Across the whole study: T cells, B-cell-depleted T cells, or PBMCs provided the cDNA or gDNA that served as material.

Profiling relied on immunoSEQ multiplex PCR, and the TCRdb table lists in-frame clones only, not all of them. There are fewer than 65,000 clones in the sample; approximately 85% occur only once, and 6.5% lies in the top ten. The J segment lost 8 bases and the V segment lost 0 bases, leaving 16 bases of the junction unmatched. CDR3 length equals 18 residues. In germline, CDR1 is SGHRS, CDR2 YFSETQ. The sequence was collected from a man aged 60-69 years with acute or convalescent COVID-19. The chain uses TRBV5-1 and TRBJ2-1; 8 bases line up with TRBD2. What was sequenced was peripheral blood. CDR3 residues: CASSLAKVASGSFDEQFF. CDR3 DNA: TGCGCCAGCAGCTTGGCCAAAGTAGCAAGCGGGAGTTTCGATGAGCAGTTCTTC.